A single sample gave rise to the 18 T cell receptor beta chains below, sequenced in a study of beta chain features in type 1 diabetes. The investigators reverse transcribed all of the isolated RNA, so they sequenced expressed TCRB transcripts. The data were produced by immunoSEQ multiplex PCR, yet TCRdb's version contains in-frame clones alone and is incomplete. The data contain 300,000 to 450,000 clones, around 20% of them singletons. The specimen sequenced was naive CD4+ T cells from blood. These receptors came from a woman younger than 35 in good health.

This clone was found once. This chain connects TRBV5-4 to TRBJ1-2; TRBD1 might be the D (6 bases). CDR1 SGHNT and CDR2 YYREEE come from the germline V gene (reference sequence). Between the trimmed V and J ends, which lost 6 bases and 3 bases, there was a span of 15 bases. The CDR3 runs to 14 residues. The CDR3 DNA reads TGTGCCAGCACCCCGCGGGGGGGCGACTATGGCTACACCTTC. Translated, it gives CASTPRGGDYGYTF.

The rearrangement uses TRBV2 and TRBJ1-2, with TRBD1 matching over 7 bases. The CDR3 is made up of 13 amino acids. Germline V lookup: CDR1 SNHLY, CDR2 FYNNEI. V was pared by 8 bases and J by 1 base, with 4 bases of the junction left unmatched. The CDR3: CASADRVNYGYTF. For the CDR3, the DNA is TGTGCCAGCGCAGACAGGGTTAACTATGGCTACACCTTC.

The V gene is TRBV7-6, the J gene TRBJ2-3; D not certain. Germline CDR1 reads SGHVS; CDR2 reads FNYEAQ. Trimming shortened V by 1 base and J by 5 bases, and 7 bases separated the two germline ends. The CDR3 spans 13 residues. CDR3 sequence (DNA): TGTGCCAGCAGCTTAGTATCGTTAGATACGCAGTATTTT. Its translation is CASSLVSLDTQYF.

The rearrangement links TRBV29-1 to TRBJ2-1; 9 bases agree with TRBD1. This CDR3 has 16 residues. CDR1 SQVTM and CDR2 ANQGSEA come from the germline V gene. Trimming cost V 2 bases and J 0 bases; bases outside gene matches: 5. The chain's CDR3 is CSVEPTGGFSYNEQFF. The CDR3 DNA reads TGCAGCGTTGAACCTACAGGGGGCTTCTCCTACAATGAGCAGTTCTTC.

This clone has more than one count but fewer than ten. V usage is TRBV2 and J usage is TRBJ2-1, with 10 bases identical to TRBD2. The trim removed 5 bases at V and 5 bases at J, leaving 6 bases unmatched. This CDR3 spans 15 amino acids. Germline loops: CDR1 SNHLY, CDR2 FYNNEI. The CDR3 here is CASSLLAGVNNEQFF. In DNA form, the CDR3 reads TGTGCCAGCAGTCTCCTAGCGGGAGTGAACAATGAGCAGTTCTTC.

There are a few counts of this clone. One junction end does not reproduce the germline sequence, and a read error may be involved. The V and J genes are TRBV30 and TRBJ2-1, with D perhaps matching TRBD2 (6 bases). This CDR3 has 13 amino acids. Germline-derived CDR1 and CDR2 are GTSNPN and SVGIG (reference sequence). CDR3 residues: CAWSVASAPRGIF. CDR3 nucleotides: TGTGCCTGGAGTGTGGCTAGCGCCCCACGCGGGATCTTC.

Only a few counts were recorded for this clone. J is TRBJ1-1 and V is TRBV21-1; whether TRBD1, the table's D call, matches the DNA was not checked. TRBV21-1 constitutes a pseudogene. The CDR3 covers 16 residues. The CDR3 region is CASSKEDRVHDTEAFF. CDR3 coding DNA: TGTGCCAGCAGCAAAGAAGACAGGGTACACGACACTGAAGCTTTCTTT.

The genes are TRBV6-1 and TRBJ2-7; 12 bases match TRBD1. Trimming cost V 2 bases and J 7 bases; bases outside gene matches: 6. The CDR3 is 15 residues long. The germline CDR1 and CDR2 sequences are MNHNS and SASEGT. The CDR3 reads CASSEPGQGALEQYF. CDR3 DNA: TGTGCCAGCAGTGAACCGGGACAGGGGGCGCTTGAGCAGTACTTC.

This clone was counted between two and nine times. V is TRBV5-1 and J is TRBJ2-7; 12 bases map to TRBD2. The germline CDR1 and CDR2 sequences are SGHRS and YFSETQ. The CDR3 length is 16 residues. V lost 1 base and J lost 1; bases outside the gene matches: 3. The CDR3 region has the DNA TGCGCCAGCAGCTTGCCCGGGACTAGCGGGTCCTACGAGCAGTACTTC. This gives the protein CASSLPGTSGSYEQYF.

The chain uses TRBV18 and TRBJ2-5, with D perhaps TRBD1 (6 bases). V lost 2 bases and J lost 7, with 23 bases in between. Germline-derived CDR1 and CDR2 are KGHSH and LQKENI. There are 17 residues in the CDR3. CDR3 nucleotide sequence: TGTGCCAGCTCACCATCCCGGGACATCGCCCAAAAGGGGACCCAGTACTTC. Protein: CASSPSRDIAQKGTQYF.

CDR3 region: CASSFQPGASLAKNIQYF. The CDR3 bases are TGTGCCAGCAGCTTTCAGCCAGGCGCTTCCCTAGCCAAAAACATTCAGTACTTC. The J gene is TRBJ2-4, the V gene TRBV11-2; no firm D call. The V gene's germline CDR1 is SGHAT and CDR2 FQNNGV. The CDR3 consists of 18 residues. Trimming shortened V by 3 bases and J by 0 bases, and 18 bases separated the two germline ends.

Details on this clone: One end of the junction is discordant with germline, which a read error may explain. The rearrangement joins TRBV9 to TRBJ1-5, with 10 positions matching TRBD1. Germline V gene sequence: CDR1 SGDLS, CDR2 YYNGEE. This CDR3 has 18 residues. The CDR3 here is CASTVDLSGTGVPRAQHF. The CDR3 nucleotides are TGTGCCAGCACCGTAGATCTATCCGGGACAGGGGTCCCTCGAGCCCAGCATTTT.

V gene TRBV19 combines with J gene TRBJ1-3; D not certain. CDR3 length equals 16 residues. The germline CDR1 and CDR2 sequences are LNHDA and SQIVND (reference sequence). V was trimmed by 3 bases and J by 0 bases, leaving 12 bases between them. The CDR3 DNA sequence: TGTGCCAGTAGTATTGGCCTTTCCTTCTCTGGAAACACCATATATTTT. Its protein is CASSIGLSFSGNTIYF.

This clone has just a few counts. J is TRBJ1-5 and V is TRBV12-5, with TRBD1 matching 8 bases. Trimming removed 6 bases from V and 5 bases from J; junction bases left unmatched: 9. In germline, CDR1 is LGHNT, CDR2 FRNRAP. This CDR3 is 15 amino acids long. CDR3 nucleotide sequence: TGTGCTAGTGGGTCGAGACAGGGGAGCGATCAGCCCCAGCATTTT. This translates into CASGSRQGSDQPQHF. The full variable domain, rest sourced from reference TRBV12-5 and TRBJ1-5, is DARVTQTPRHKVTEMGQEVTMRCQPILGHNTVFWYRQTMMQGLELLAYFRNRAPLDDSGMPKDRFSAEMPDATLATLKIQPSEPRDSAVYFCASGSRQGSDQPQHFGDGTRLSIL.

This clone was detected a few times. The V and J genes are TRBV27 and TRBJ1-2, with 9 bases aligning to TRBD1. Unmatched junction bases numbered 5, after V lost 5 bases and J lost 4 bases. Per germline, CDR1 MNHEY and CDR2 SMNVEV (reference sequence). CDR3 size: 14 residues. Here the CDR3 reads CASSRTGDGYGYTF. In DNA, the CDR3 is TGTGCCAGCAGTAGGACAGGGGACGGCTATGGCTACACCTTC.

The V call is TRBV7-9, the J call TRBJ2-3, with TRBD1 identical over 11 bases. Germline V lookup: CDR1 SEHNR, CDR2 FQNEAQ (reference sequence). There are 14 residues in the CDR3. With 5 bases clipped from V and 5 bases from J, the junction kept 3 bases outside the gene matches. The DNA for the CDR3 is TGTGCCAGCAGCGGACAGGGGGCAAAAGATACGCAGTATTTT. Residues: CASSGQGAKDTQYF.

This chain uses TRBV18 with TRBJ2-3, with TRBD2 as a possible D gene (6 bases). The CDR3 contains 15 residues. Trimming removed 0 bases at V and 4 bases at J, with 11 bases between. Germline V CDR1 and CDR2: KGHSH, LQKENI. This chain's CDR3 is CASSPPRLDADTQYF. In nucleotides, the CDR3 is TGTGCCAGCTCACCACCACGACTAGACGCAGATACGCAGTATTTT.

This clone has only a few counts. The chain joins TRBV29-1 to TRBJ2-1; a weak D match, TRBD2 (6 bases). Germline loops: CDR1 SQVTM, CDR2 ANQGSEA. The CDR3 contains 13 residues. With 7 bases removed from V and 10 bases from J, the gap between germline ends came to 20 bases. The CDR3 DNA reads TGCAGCGCCACGGGCGGGGTTGGGCGAGAGCAGTTCTTC. Its translation is CSATGGVGREQFF.